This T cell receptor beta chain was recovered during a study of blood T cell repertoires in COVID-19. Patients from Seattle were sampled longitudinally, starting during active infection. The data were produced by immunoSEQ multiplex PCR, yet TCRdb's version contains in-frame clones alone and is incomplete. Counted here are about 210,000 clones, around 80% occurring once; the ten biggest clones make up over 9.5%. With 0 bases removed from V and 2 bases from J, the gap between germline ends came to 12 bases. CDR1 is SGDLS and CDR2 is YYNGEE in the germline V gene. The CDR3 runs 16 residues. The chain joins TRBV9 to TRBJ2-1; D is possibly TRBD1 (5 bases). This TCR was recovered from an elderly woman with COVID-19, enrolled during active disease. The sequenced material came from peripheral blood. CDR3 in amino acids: CASSVGQGLPYNEQFF. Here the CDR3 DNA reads TGTGCCAGCAGCGTAGGCCAGGGCCTACCCTACAATGAGCAGTTCTTC.